This T cell receptor (beta chain) came from a study of identical twins. This CDR3 is built from 17 residues. Germline values: CDR1 SEHNR, CDR2 FQNEAQ (reference sequence). V lost 5 bases and J 6 bases, leaving 24 bases between the germline ends. TCRdb re-analysed the 5' RACE reads in MiXCR, keeping a single row per CDR3 protein. The table has some 560,000 distinct CDR3 sequences, more than 9% seen once. Separately, the same data were catalogued under a study of yellow fever vaccine responses in identical twins.

This chain uses TRBV7-9 with TRBJ2-3, with a possible D match to TRBD2 (5 bases). The clonotype comes from a woman younger than 30 in good health. Material: PBMCs. The CDR3 sequence: CASSHPQRGSIVDTQYF. The CDR3 DNA reads as TGTGCCAGCAGCCACCCCCAACGGGGTTCCATCGTCGATACGCAGTATTTT.